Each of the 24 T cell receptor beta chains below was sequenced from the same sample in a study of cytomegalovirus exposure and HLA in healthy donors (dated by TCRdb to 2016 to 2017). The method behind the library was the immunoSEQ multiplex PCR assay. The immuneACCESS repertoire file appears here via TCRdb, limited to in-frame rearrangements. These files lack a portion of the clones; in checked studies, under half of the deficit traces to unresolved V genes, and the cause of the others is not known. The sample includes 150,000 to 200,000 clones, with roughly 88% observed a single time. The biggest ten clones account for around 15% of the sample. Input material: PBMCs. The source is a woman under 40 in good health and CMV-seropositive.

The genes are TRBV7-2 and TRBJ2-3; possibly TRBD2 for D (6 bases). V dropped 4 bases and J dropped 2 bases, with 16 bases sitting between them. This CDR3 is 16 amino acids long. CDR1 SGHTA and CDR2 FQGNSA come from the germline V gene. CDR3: CASSSPPSDPTDTQYF. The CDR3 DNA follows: TGTGCCAGCAGCTCACCCCCTAGCGACCCCACAGATACGCAGTATTTT.

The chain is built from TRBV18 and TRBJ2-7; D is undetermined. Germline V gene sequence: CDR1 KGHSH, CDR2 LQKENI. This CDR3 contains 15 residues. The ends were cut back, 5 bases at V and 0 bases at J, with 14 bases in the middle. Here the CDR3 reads CASSVSRPSSYEQYF. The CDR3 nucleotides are TGTGCCAGCTCAGTATCCAGGCCGAGCTCCTACGAGCAGTACTTC.

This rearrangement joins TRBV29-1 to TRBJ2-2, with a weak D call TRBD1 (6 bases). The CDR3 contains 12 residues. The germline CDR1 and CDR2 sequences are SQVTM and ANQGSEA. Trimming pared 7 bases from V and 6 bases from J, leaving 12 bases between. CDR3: CSGTVHAGELFF. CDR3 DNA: TGCAGCGGGACAGTTCACGCCGGGGAGCTGTTTTTT.

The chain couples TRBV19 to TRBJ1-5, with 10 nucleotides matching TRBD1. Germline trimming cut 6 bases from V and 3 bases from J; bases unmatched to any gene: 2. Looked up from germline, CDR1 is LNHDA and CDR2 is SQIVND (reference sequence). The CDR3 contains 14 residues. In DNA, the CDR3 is TGTGCCAGTAGCGGGACAGGGGACAATCAGCCCCAGCATTTT. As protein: CASSGTGDNQPQHF.

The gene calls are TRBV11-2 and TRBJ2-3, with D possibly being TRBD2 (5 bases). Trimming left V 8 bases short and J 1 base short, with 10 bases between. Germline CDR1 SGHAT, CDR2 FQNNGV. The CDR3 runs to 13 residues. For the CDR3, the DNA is TGTGCCAGCGCGGGTCGTGGCACAGATACGCAGTATTTT. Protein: CASAGRGTDTQYF.

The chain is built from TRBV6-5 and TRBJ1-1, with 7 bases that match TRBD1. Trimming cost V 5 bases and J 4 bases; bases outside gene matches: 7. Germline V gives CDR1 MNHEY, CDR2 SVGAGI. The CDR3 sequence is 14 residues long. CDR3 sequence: CASSIDPGGTEAFF. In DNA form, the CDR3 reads TGTGCCAGCAGTATAGATCCAGGGGGCACTGAAGCTTTCTTT.

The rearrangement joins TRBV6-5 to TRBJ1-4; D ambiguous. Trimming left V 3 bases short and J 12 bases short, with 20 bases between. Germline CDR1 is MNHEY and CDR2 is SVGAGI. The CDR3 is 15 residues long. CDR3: CASSYKADSGTQLFF. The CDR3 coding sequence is TGTGCCAGCAGTTATAAAGCGGACTCGGGCACCCAACTGTTTTTT.

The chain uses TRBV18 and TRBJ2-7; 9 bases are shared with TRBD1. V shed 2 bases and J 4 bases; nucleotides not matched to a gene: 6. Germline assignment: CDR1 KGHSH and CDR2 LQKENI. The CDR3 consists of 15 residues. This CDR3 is CASSPSTGGRYEQYF. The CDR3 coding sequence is TGTGCCAGCTCACCATCCACAGGGGGCAGGTACGAGCAGTACTTC. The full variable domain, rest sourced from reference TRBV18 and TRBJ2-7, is NAGVMQNPRHLVRRRGQEARLRCSPMKGHSHVYWYRQLPEEGLKFMVYLQKENIIDESGMPKERFSAEFPKEGPSILRIQQVVRGDSAAYFCASSPSTGGRYEQYFGPGTRLTVT.

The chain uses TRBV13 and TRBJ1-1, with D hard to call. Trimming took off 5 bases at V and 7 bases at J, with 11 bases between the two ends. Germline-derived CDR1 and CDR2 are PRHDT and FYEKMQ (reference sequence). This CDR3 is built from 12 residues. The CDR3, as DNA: TGTGCCAGCAGCCCCAGGTTGGGTGAAGCTTTCTTT. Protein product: CASSPRLGEAFF. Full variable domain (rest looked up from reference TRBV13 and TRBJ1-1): AAGVIQSPRHLIKEKRETATLKCYPIPRHDTVYWYQQGPGQDPQFLISFYEKMQSDKGSIPDRFSAQQFSDYHSELNMSSLELGDSALYFCASSPRLGEAFFGQGTRLTVV.

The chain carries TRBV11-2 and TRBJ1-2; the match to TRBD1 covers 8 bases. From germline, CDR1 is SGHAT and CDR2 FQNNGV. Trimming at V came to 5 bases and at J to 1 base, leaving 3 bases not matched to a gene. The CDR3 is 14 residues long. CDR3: CASSRTGGNYGYTF. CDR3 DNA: TGTGCCAGCAGCCGAACAGGGGGTAACTATGGCTACACCTTC.

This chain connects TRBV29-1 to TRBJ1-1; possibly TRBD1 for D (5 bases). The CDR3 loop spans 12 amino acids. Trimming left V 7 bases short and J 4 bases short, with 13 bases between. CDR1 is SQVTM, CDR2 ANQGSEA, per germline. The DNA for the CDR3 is TGCAGCGGACAGAAGAGTGGCACTGAAGCTTTCTTT. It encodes CSGQKSGTEAFF.

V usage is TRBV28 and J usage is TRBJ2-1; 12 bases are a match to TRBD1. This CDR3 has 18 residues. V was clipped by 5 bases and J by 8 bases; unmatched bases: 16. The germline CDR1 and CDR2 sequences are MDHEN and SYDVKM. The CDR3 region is CASSPPGTGTGGADEQFF. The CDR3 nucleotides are TGTGCCAGCAGTCCCCCGGGGACCGGGACAGGGGGCGCGGATGAGCAGTTCTTC.

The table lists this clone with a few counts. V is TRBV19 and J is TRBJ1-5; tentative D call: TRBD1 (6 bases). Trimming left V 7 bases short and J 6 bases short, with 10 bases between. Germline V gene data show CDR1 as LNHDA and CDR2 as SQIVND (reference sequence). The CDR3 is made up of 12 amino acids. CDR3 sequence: CASNRVGQPQHF. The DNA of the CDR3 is TGTGCCAGTAACAGGGTCGGTCAGCCCCAGCATTTT.

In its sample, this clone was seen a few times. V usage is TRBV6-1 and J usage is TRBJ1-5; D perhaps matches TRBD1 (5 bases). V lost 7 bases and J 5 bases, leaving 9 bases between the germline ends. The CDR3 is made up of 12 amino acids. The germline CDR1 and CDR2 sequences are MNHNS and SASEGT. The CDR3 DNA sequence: TGTGCCAGCAAGGTAGGGGATCAGCCCCAGCATTTT. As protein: CASKVGDQPQHF.

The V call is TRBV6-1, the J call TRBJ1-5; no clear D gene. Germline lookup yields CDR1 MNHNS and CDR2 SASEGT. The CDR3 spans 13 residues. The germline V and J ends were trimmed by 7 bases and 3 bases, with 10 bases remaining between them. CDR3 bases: TGTGCCAGCAAGTCCACTAACAATCAGCCCCAGCATTTT. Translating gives CASKSTNNQPQHF.

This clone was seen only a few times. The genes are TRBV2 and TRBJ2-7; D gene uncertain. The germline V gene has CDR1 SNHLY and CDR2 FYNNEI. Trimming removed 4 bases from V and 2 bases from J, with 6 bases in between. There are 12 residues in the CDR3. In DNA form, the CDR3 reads TGTGCCAGCAGTGTACTAACCTACGAGCAGTACTTC. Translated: CASSVLTYEQYF.

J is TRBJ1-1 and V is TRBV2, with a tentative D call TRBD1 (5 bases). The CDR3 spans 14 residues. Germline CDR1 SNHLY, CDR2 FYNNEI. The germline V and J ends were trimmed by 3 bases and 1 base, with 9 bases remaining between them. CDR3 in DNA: TGTGCCAGCAGTGACAGGGTCGGGAACACTGAAGCTTTCTTT. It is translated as CASSDRVGNTEAFF.

The CDR3 region is CASSPRGLAGDYNEQFF. CDR3 DNA sequence: TGCGCCAGCAGTCCCCGGGGACTAGCGGGGGATTACAATGAGCAGTTCTTC. The V and J genes are TRBV23-1 and TRBJ2-1, with 14 bases aligning to TRBD2. TRBV23-1 is an ORF; its function is uncertain. The CDR3 has 17 residues. V lost 4 bases and J lost 4; bases outside the gene matches: 6.

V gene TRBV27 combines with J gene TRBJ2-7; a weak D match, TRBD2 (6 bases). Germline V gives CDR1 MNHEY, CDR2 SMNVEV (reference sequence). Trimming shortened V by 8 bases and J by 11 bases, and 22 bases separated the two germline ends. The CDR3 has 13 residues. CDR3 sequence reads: CASRPKGPTREYF. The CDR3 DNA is TGTGCCAGCCGACCTAAGGGACCGACTAGAGAGTACTTC.

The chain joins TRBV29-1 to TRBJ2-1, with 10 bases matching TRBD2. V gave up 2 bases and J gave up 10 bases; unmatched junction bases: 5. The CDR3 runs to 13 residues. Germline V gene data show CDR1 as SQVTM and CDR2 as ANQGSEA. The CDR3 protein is CSVEIAGGGEQFF. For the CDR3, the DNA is TGCAGCGTTGAAATAGCGGGAGGTGGCGAGCAGTTCTTC.

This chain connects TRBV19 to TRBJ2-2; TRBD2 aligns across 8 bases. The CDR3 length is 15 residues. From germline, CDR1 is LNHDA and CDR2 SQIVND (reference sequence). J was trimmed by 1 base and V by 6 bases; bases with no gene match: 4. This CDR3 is CASRKLAENTGELFF. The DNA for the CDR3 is TGTGCCAGTAGAAAACTAGCGGAGAACACCGGGGAGCTGTTTTTT.

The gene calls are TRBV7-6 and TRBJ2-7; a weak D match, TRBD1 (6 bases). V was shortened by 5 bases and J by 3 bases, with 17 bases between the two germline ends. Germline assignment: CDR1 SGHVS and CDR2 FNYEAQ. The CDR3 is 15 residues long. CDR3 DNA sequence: TGTGCCAGCAGCCAAGAGGCACAGGGAGTCTACGAGCAGTACTTC. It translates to CASSQEAQGVYEQYF.

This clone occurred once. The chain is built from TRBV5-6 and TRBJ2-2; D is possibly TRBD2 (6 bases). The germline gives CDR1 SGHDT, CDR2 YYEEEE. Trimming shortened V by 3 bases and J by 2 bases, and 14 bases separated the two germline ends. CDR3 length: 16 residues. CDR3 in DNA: TGTGCCAGCAGCTCTTACGGGAGACCTAACACCGGGGAGCTGTTTTTT. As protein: CASSSYGRPNTGELFF.

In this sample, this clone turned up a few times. CDR3 coding DNA: TGTGCCTGGACCCGGGACAGATACAATGAGCAGTTCTTC. This sequence encodes CAWTRDRYNEQFF. The V call is TRBV30, the J call TRBJ2-1; TRBD1 aligns across 7 bases. J gave up 4 bases and V 4 bases, and 4 bases lay outside the gene matches. CDR1 GTSNPN and CDR2 SVGIG come from the germline V gene (reference sequence). The CDR3 runs 13 residues.